These 28 T cell receptor beta chains were all obtained from the same sample, sequenced in a study of blood T cell repertoires in COVID-19. Some clones are missing from TCRdb's copy, which holds only in-frame ones; the method was immunoSEQ multiplex PCR. This repertoire shows 130,000 to 150,000 clones, roughly 80% found once; its top ten account for 8% to 9%. What was sequenced was peripheral blood. The receptors shown here come from a human donor with acute or convalescent COVID-19. The donor label of this sample is uncertain.

V gene TRBV27 combines with J gene TRBJ1-4; D remains unclear. The germline CDR1 and CDR2 sequences are MNHEY and SMNVEV (reference sequence). The CDR3 has 16 amino acids. Trimming removed 5 bases from V and 4 bases from J, with 17 bases in between. The CDR3: CASSPYLGDLNEKLFF. CDR3 coding DNA: TGTGCCAGCAGTCCCTATCTCGGAGACCTTAATGAAAAACTGTTTTTT.

The chain couples TRBV19 to TRBJ2-1, with 10 nucleotides matching TRBD1. V gave up 1 base and J gave up 9 bases; unmatched junction bases: 3. Germline V gene data show CDR1 as LNHDA and CDR2 as SQIVND (reference sequence). The CDR3 runs to 14 residues. The CDR3 DNA is TGTGCCAGTAGTATAGGGACAGGGGGAAGTGAGCAGTTCTTC. Protein product: CASSIGTGGSEQFF. Complete variable domain (other parts from reference TRBV19 and TRBJ2-1): DGGITQSPKYLFRKEGQNVTLSCEQNLNHDAMYWYRQDPGQGLRLIYYSQIVNDFQKGDIAEGYSVSREKKESFPLTVTSAQKNPTAFYLCASSIGTGGSEQFFGPGTRLTVL.

The chain employs TRBV6-1 and TRBJ2-2, with 8 positions matching TRBD2. V dropped 2 bases and J dropped 4; count of bases not matched to a gene: 3. Per the germline V gene, CDR1 is MNHNS and CDR2 is SASEGT. The CDR3 totals 15 residues. The CDR3 DNA is TGTGCCAGCAGTGAAACGGGGGGGTCCACCGGGGAGCTGTTTTTT. Its protein is CASSETGGSTGELFF.

The genes are TRBV15 and TRBJ2-5; no clear D gene. Germline V gives CDR1 LNHNV, CDR2 YYDKDF (reference sequence). The V gene lost 5 bases and the J gene lost 0 bases, with 13 bases spanning the gap. There are 15 residues in the CDR3. The CDR3 sequence is CATSHPGYYQETQYF. As DNA, the CDR3 is TGTGCCACCAGCCACCCGGGTTACTACCAAGAGACCCAGTACTTC.

The chain joins TRBV10-3 to TRBJ1-6, with 7 bases aligning to TRBD1. The junction had 4 bases not matched to a gene; V was cut back by 4 bases and J by 1 base. Germline CDR1 reads ENHRY; CDR2 reads SYGVKD. The CDR3 is made up of 16 amino acids. In DNA, the CDR3 is TGTGCCATCAGTGGACAGGGAAGGTCCTATAATTCACCCCTCCACTTT. This sequence encodes CAISGQGRSYNSPLHF.

The J gene is TRBJ1-2, the V gene TRBV15, with D hard to call. Germline CDR1 and CDR2: LNHNV and YYDKDF (reference sequence). The CDR3 length is 13 residues. Deletions cut 0 bases from V and 8 bases from J, with 10 bases between. The CDR3: CATSRDREAGYTF. The DNA of the CDR3 is TGTGCCACCAGCAGAGATCGGGAGGCCGGCTACACCTTC.

The rearrangement uses TRBV4-1 and TRBJ1-2, with 7 bases aligning to TRBD1. There are 15 residues in the CDR3. The V gene's germline CDR1 is MGHRA and CDR2 YSYEKL. The V and J ends lost 4 bases and 4 bases, in that order; junction bases with no gene match: 9. This CDR3 reads CASSPSGTDSYGYTF. In DNA form, the CDR3 reads TGCGCCAGCAGCCCATCCGGGACAGACTCCTATGGCTACACCTTC.

V is TRBV10-3 and J is TRBJ1-2, with D possibly matching TRBD1 (5 bases). CDR1 ENHRY and CDR2 SYGVKD come from the germline V gene. The CDR3 is 15 residues long. V was pared by 0 bases and J by 8 bases, with 16 bases between. CDR3 coding DNA: TGTGCCATCAGTGAGTCCACCCAGGGAGGGAGAGGCTACACCTTC. Protein product: CAISESTQGGRGYTF.

The rearrangement joins TRBV9 to TRBJ2-2; no clear D. V lost 0 bases, J lost 4 bases, and 7 bases lay in between. The CDR3 contains 14 residues. Germline values: CDR1 SGDLS, CDR2 YYNGEE. The CDR3 reads CASSVAIATGELFF. CDR3 DNA: TGTGCCAGCAGCGTAGCAATAGCCACCGGGGAGCTGTTTTTT.

This clone has more than one count but fewer than ten. This sequence joins TRBV24-1 and TRBJ2-3, with a weak D call TRBD1 (5 bases). V gave up 5 bases and J gave up 4 bases, with 9 bases separating them. There are 13 residues in the CDR3. Germline V CDR1 and CDR2: KGHDR, SFDVKD. CDR3 DNA sequence: TGTGCCACCAGTGGTGTAGGGGCAGATACGCAGTATTTT. Encoded protein: CATSGVGADTQYF.

The chain uses TRBV29-1 and TRBJ1-4; possible D gene TRBD1, 6 bases. The CDR3 spans 14 residues. Trimming stripped 7 bases from V and 7 bases from J, with 19 bases between. CDR1 and CDR2 (germline): SQVTM, ANQGSEA. CDR3 loop: CSAAGGADGEKLFF. For the CDR3, the DNA is TGCAGCGCCGCTGGGGGCGCTGATGGTGAAAAACTGTTTTTT.

The V gene is TRBV27, the J gene TRBJ2-7, with 9 bases matching TRBD2. Per the germline V gene, CDR1 is MNHEY and CDR2 is SMNVEV (reference sequence). This CDR3 comprises 15 residues. The J segment lost 2 bases and the V segment lost 1 base, leaving 3 bases of the junction unmatched. This chain's CDR3 is CASSLYGGGAYEQYV. In DNA form, the CDR3 reads TGTGCCAGCAGTTTATACGGCGGGGGGGCCTACGAGCAGTACGTC.

A word on this clone: Other DNA sequences in the sample encode the same CDR3. The chain carries TRBV5-1 and TRBJ1-1; D is ambiguous. The CDR3 sequence is 13 residues long. The germline V gene has CDR1 SGHRS and CDR2 YFSETQ. Trimming removed 4 bases from V and 2 bases from J, with 9 bases in between. In DNA form, the CDR3 reads TGCGCCAGCAGCCCACAGCTCAACACTGAAGCTTTCTTT. It encodes CASSPQLNTEAFF.

The genes are TRBV7-8 and TRBJ2-1; 11 nucleotides agree with TRBD1. The CDR3 runs to 14 residues. The V gene end was trimmed by 2 bases and the J gene end by 7 bases; junction bases not matched to a gene: 1. The germline V gene has CDR1 SGHVS and CDR2 FQNEAQ. The CDR3 bases are TGTGCCAGCAGCTTAAGGGACAGGGGGAATGAGCAGTTCTTC. It translates to CASSLRDRGNEQFF.

The V call is TRBV2, the J call TRBJ1-5; no clear D gene. The CDR3 loop spans 15 amino acids. The V end lost 5 bases, the J end lost 0 bases, and 11 bases lay between the germline ends. Germline assignment: CDR1 SNHLY and CDR2 FYNNEI. Written as DNA, the CDR3 is TGTGCCAGCAGTTCCCCGGTGAATAGCAATCAGCCCCAGCATTTT. Its translation is CASSSPVNSNQPQHF. Drawing the rest from reference TRBV2 and TRBJ1-5, the complete variable domain is EPEVTQTPSHQVTQMGQEVILRCVPISNHLYFYWYRQILGQKVEFLVSFYNNEISEKSEIFDDQFSVERPDGSNFTLKIRSTKLEDSAMYFCASSSPVNSNQPQHFGDGTRLSIL.

Concerning this clone itself: The identical CDR3 is also encoded by other nucleotide sequences in the sample. V usage is TRBV7-9 and J usage is TRBJ1-1, with D possibly TRBD1 on 6 matching bases. The CDR3 is 12 amino acids. Germline CDR1 and CDR2: SEHNR and FQNEAQ (reference sequence). V shed 3 bases and J shed 5 bases, with 7 bases lying between them. CDR3 region: CASSLRGTEAFF. CDR3 bases: TGTGCCAGCAGCTTGAGGGGGACTGAAGCTTTCTTT.

V is TRBV18 and J is TRBJ1-2; perhaps TRBD1 as D (5 bases). Deletions cut 4 bases from V and 6 bases from J, with 12 bases between. This CDR3 spans 13 amino acids. Germline V gives CDR1 KGHSH, CDR2 LQKENI. CDR3: CASSLDSTNGYTF. For the CDR3, the DNA is TGTGCCAGCTCACTAGACAGTACTAATGGCTACACCTTC.

This chain joins TRBV4-2 and TRBJ1-2; D remains ambiguous. V shed 0 bases and J shed 4 bases, with 12 bases lying between them. This CDR3 is built from 15 residues. Germline V gene lookup returns CDR1 LGHNA and CDR2 YNFKEQ. CDR3 bases: TGTGCCAGCAGCCAAGATCGGGGAACCGGCTATGGCTACACCTTC. Encoded protein: CASSQDRGTGYGYTF.

This clone appeared once. The chain employs TRBV14 and TRBJ2-1, with 9 bases fitting TRBD2. Per the germline V gene, CDR1 is SGHDN and CDR2 is FVKESK. V was clipped by 2 bases and J by 5 bases; unmatched bases: 7. This CDR3 is 16 amino acids long. CDR3 nucleotide sequence: TGTGCCAGCAGCCAAATCGGAATAGCGGGGGACAATGAGCAGTTCTTC. This translates into CASSQIGIAGDNEQFF.

V gene TRBV10-2 combines with J gene TRBJ1-5; D gene uncertain. Germline V lookup: CDR1 WSHSY, CDR2 SAAADI. V was cut by 1 base and J by 0 bases, with 7 bases left in between. The CDR3 consists of 15 residues. The CDR3 protein is CASSEWAVSNQPQHF. CDR3 DNA sequence: TGCGCCAGCAGTGAGTGGGCCGTTAGCAATCAGCCCCAGCATTTT.

V gene TRBV7-9 combines with J gene TRBJ1-2; TRBD1 matches 7 bases. Germline CDR1 is SEHNR and CDR2 is FQNEAQ (reference sequence). This CDR3 region has 13 residues. The ends lost 4 bases at V and 6 bases at J; junction bases unmatched: 5. The CDR3, as DNA: TGTGCCAGCAGCTCAGACAGGGATCATGGCTACACCTTC. It yields the protein CASSSDRDHGYTF.

A few counts support this clone. J is TRBJ2-7 and V is TRBV15, with TRBD1 matching 7 bases. Germline values: CDR1 LNHNV, CDR2 YYDKDF (reference sequence). The CDR3 runs to 16 residues. Unmatched junction bases numbered 6, after V lost 1 base and J lost 0 bases. CDR3 protein: CATSRGTGLSSYEQYV. In nucleotides, the CDR3 is TGTGCCACCAGCAGAGGGACAGGATTAAGCTCCTACGAGCAGTACGTC.

The chain uses TRBV30 and TRBJ1-5, with 12 bases aligning to TRBD1. V lost 2 bases and J lost 2; bases outside the gene matches: 7. Germline CDR1 reads GTSNPN; CDR2 reads SVGIG (reference sequence). The CDR3 has 17 residues. The CDR3 region has the DNA TGTGCCTGGAGTAGGGACAGGGGGCTCATGGGCAATCAGCCCCAGCATTTT. Residues: CAWSRDRGLMGNQPQHF.

J is TRBJ1-4 and V is TRBV7-2; 8 nucleotides line up with TRBD1. The CDR3 spans 15 residues. Germline-derived CDR1 and CDR2 are SGHTA and FQGNSA. Trimming at V came to 2 bases and at J to 8 bases, leaving 7 bases not matched to a gene. This CDR3 reads CASSLTTGVNEKLFF. In nucleotides, the CDR3 is TGTGCCAGCAGCTTAACGACAGGGGTTAACGAAAAACTGTTTTTT.

This clone has just a few counts. The chain has TRBV9 and TRBJ1-2, with TRBD1 matching 7 bases. From germline, CDR1 is SGDLS and CDR2 YYNGEE. J gave up 4 bases and V 4 bases, and 13 bases lay outside the gene matches. The CDR3 sequence is 16 residues long. In DNA form, the CDR3 reads TGTGCCAGCAGCCTAGGAGTAGGGGGCTCGGGCTATGGCTACACCTTC. This codes for CASSLGVGGSGYGYTF. Complete variable domain (other parts from reference TRBV9 and TRBJ1-2): DSGVTQTPKHLITATGQRVTLRCSPRSGDLSVYWYQQSLDQGLQFLIQYYNGEERAKGNILERFSAQQFPDLHSELNLSSLELGDSALYFCASSLGVGGSGYGYTFGSGTRLTVV.

This sequence joins TRBV9 and TRBJ2-1; 9 nucleotides line up with TRBD2. Germline V lookup: CDR1 SGDLS, CDR2 YYNGEE. V dropped 3 bases and J dropped 5; count of bases not matched to a gene: 3. There are 14 residues in the CDR3. The CDR3: CASSARTSDNEQFF. The CDR3 DNA follows: TGTGCCAGCAGCGCCCGGACTAGCGACAATGAGCAGTTCTTC.

The chain is built from TRBV19 and TRBJ1-2; D is possibly TRBD1 (6 bases). CDR1 and CDR2 (germline): LNHDA, SQIVND (reference sequence). The CDR3 covers 16 residues. The ends were cut back, 7 bases at V and 1 base at J, with 19 bases in the middle. The CDR3 loop reads CASNSLRQDHNYGYTF. The CDR3 DNA reads TGTGCCAGTAACTCGTTACGACAGGACCATAACTATGGCTACACCTTC.

The sample holds one count of this clone. The gene calls are TRBV4-1 and TRBJ2-1; D is perhaps TRBD1 (7 bases). Trimming removed 1 base from V and 9 bases from J, with 16 bases in between. This CDR3 spans 15 amino acids. The germline V gene has CDR1 MGHRA and CDR2 YSYEKL. The CDR3 DNA follows: TGCGCCAGCAGCCAAGGCGGGACAGCAAACGGTGAGCAGTTCTTC. Protein: CASSQGGTANGEQFF.